Each of the 18 T cell receptor beta chains below was sequenced from the same sample in a study of T cell responses to AZD1222 COVID-19 vaccine. Clones were sequenced by immunoSEQ multiplex PCR, and TCRdb holds only the in-frame ones, with some missing. The sample carries approximately 110,000 clones, roughly 90% recorded once. The specimen comprised peripheral blood, sampled 28 days after the second AZD1222 dose. Source of these receptors: an adult who received the AZD1222 COVID-19 vaccine.

V and J are TRBV3-1 (or the pseudogene TRBV3-2) and TRBJ2-1; D is undetermined. Per the germline V gene, CDR1 is LGHDT and CDR2 is YNNKEL (reference sequence). V shed 2 bases and J shed 4 bases, with 12 bases lying between them. This CDR3 has 15 residues. CDR3 in amino acids: CASSQRTRGYNEQFF. The CDR3 bases are TGTGCCAGCAGCCAACGGACCAGAGGTTACAATGAGCAGTTCTTC.

The V gene is TRBV7-6, the J gene TRBJ1-5; D is unclear. This CDR3 has 13 residues. CDR1 and CDR2 from the germline V gene are SGHVS and FNYEAQ. V lost 5 bases to trimming and J lost 0 bases, with 5 bases between them. CDR3 loop: CASSEYSNQPQHF. The CDR3 coding sequence is TGTGCCAGCAGCGAATATAGCAATCAGCCCCAGCATTTT.

This clone was seen a single time. The chain combines TRBV19 with TRBJ1-2, with a weak D call TRBD1 (6 bases). Trimming cost V 6 bases and J 2 bases, with 10 bases left between them. Germline-derived CDR1 and CDR2 are LNHDA and SQIVND (reference sequence). CDR3 length equals 13 residues. The CDR3 DNA follows: TGTGCCAGTAGCCGGGACACCAACTATGGCTACACCTTC. It codes for CASSRDTNYGYTF.

The chain joins TRBV2 to TRBJ1-2; maybe TRBD1 (5 bases). This CDR3 comprises 14 residues. Germline V CDR1 and CDR2: SNHLY, FYNNEI. V lost 6 bases and J 7 bases, leaving 18 bases between the germline ends. The CDR3 DNA reads as TGTGCCAGCAGCGTGGGACCCCCCCGCGGTGGCTACACCTTC. Translation: CASSVGPPRGGYTF.

The chain's CDR3 is CATSPRKGRVNQPQHF. The CDR3 DNA reads TGTGCCACCAGCCCCCGAAAAGGTCGGGTCAATCAGCCCCAGCATTTT. The gene calls are TRBV15 and TRBJ1-5, with unresolved D. V lost 5 bases, J lost 3 bases, and 17 bases lay in between. Germline V CDR1 and CDR2: LNHNV, YYDKDF (reference sequence). The CDR3 runs 16 residues.

The count of this clone is one. The genes are TRBV19 and TRBJ2-7; D is possibly TRBD1 or TRBD2 (5 bases each). The length of the CDR3 is 14 residues. Germline values: CDR1 LNHDA, CDR2 SQIVND (reference sequence). The germline V and J ends were trimmed by 8 bases and 1 base, with 15 bases remaining between them. The CDR3 spells CASSSGLGSYEQYF. As DNA, the CDR3 is TGTGCCAGTTCATCGGGGCTTGGATCCTACGAGCAGTACTTC.

The chain recombines TRBV6-6 with TRBJ1-1, with D perhaps matching TRBD1 (5 bases). With 5 bases removed from V and 0 bases from J, the gap between germline ends came to 7 bases. Looked up from germline, CDR1 is MNHNY and CDR2 is SVGAGI (reference sequence). The CDR3 length is 13 residues. The CDR3 coding sequence is TGTGCCAGCAGTCAACAGGTGAACACTGAAGCTTTCTTT. Translated, it gives CASSQQVNTEAFF.

The V gene is TRBV19, the J gene TRBJ2-5, with D tentatively TRBD2 (5 bases). CDR3 size: 15 residues. Germline CDR1 reads LNHDA; CDR2 reads SQIVND (reference sequence). The V gene lost 4 bases and the J gene lost 5 bases, with 17 bases spanning the gap. DNA of the CDR3: TGTGCCAGTAGTAGCGACATAGGGTCGGGGGAGACCCAGTACTTC. Encoded protein: CASSSDIGSGETQYF.

The gene calls are TRBV27 and TRBJ2-1; 8 bases are a match to TRBD2. Germline trimming cut 7 bases from V and 6 bases from J; bases unmatched to any gene: 23. The germline gives CDR1 MNHEY, CDR2 SMNVEV (reference sequence). CDR3 length: 19 amino acids. CDR3 sequence reads: CASTLRPGGGLAGGNEQFF. The CDR3 DNA follows: TGTGCCAGCACCCTTCGACCAGGCGGGGGCCTAGCGGGCGGCAATGAGCAGTTCTTC.

This chain links TRBV25-1 with TRBJ2-2; D is unclear. Germline V gene lookup returns CDR1 MGHDK and CDR2 SYGVNS. V shed 0 bases and J shed 6 bases, with 8 bases lying between them. This CDR3 comprises 14 residues. CDR3 DNA sequence: TGTGCCAGCAGTGAATATGCCAGGCCCGGGGAGCTGTTTTTT. The encoded protein is CASSEYARPGELFF.

The V call is TRBV5-5, the J call TRBJ2-1; 7 positions match TRBD2. The CDR3 runs to 13 residues. Looked up from germline, CDR1 is SGHKS and CDR2 is YYEKEE (reference sequence). Trimming at V came to 4 bases and at J to 9 bases, leaving 7 bases not matched to a gene. CDR3 loop: CASSLEWGGEQFF. The CDR3 region has the DNA TGTGCCAGCAGCCTAGAGTGGGGGGGTGAGCAGTTCTTC.

The chain joins TRBV28 to TRBJ1-1; a possible D gene is TRBD1 (5 bases). CDR1 is MDHEN, CDR2 SYDVKM, per germline. Trimming took off 6 bases at V and 7 bases at J, with 15 bases between the two ends. The CDR3 runs 13 residues. The chain's CDR3 is CASSRGTEYEAFF. The CDR3 DNA is TGTGCCAGCAGCCGAGGGACGGAATATGAAGCTTTCTTT.

This clone has only one observation. The chain uses TRBV5-4 and TRBJ1-2; no reliable D call. This CDR3 region has 12 residues. The germline V and J ends were trimmed by 5 bases and 2 bases, with 7 bases remaining between them. Germline assignment: CDR1 SGHNT and CDR2 YYREEE (reference sequence). The CDR3 loop is CASRRQNYGYTF. CDR3 nucleotides: TGTGCCAGCAGGCGACAAAACTATGGCTACACCTTC.

V is TRBV2 and J is TRBJ2-2; 8 bases match TRBD2. Germline V gene lookup returns CDR1 SNHLY and CDR2 FYNNEI. The trim removed 7 bases at V and 4 bases at J, leaving 5 bases unmatched. The CDR3 contains 14 residues. CDR3 region: CASISGSGTGELFF. CDR3 coding DNA: TGTGCCAGCATCAGCGGGAGTGGCACCGGGGAGCTGTTTTTT.

This clone was observed once. As DNA, the CDR3 is TGTGCCAGCAGCTTGGACAGGGGACACAATCAGCCCCAGCATTTT. Encoded protein: CASSLDRGHNQPQHF. The chain uses TRBV5-5 and TRBJ1-5; 7 bases are shared with TRBD1. J lost 3 bases, V lost 0 bases, and 3 bases had no gene match. Germline V lookup: CDR1 SGHKS, CDR2 YYEKEE (reference sequence). CDR3 length: 15 amino acids.

This clone was picked up a small number of times. This chain uses TRBV5-6 with TRBJ2-7; 8 bases line up with TRBD2. CDR3 size: 14 residues. CDR1 is SGHDT, CDR2 YYEEEE, per germline. V lost 4 bases to trimming and J lost 2 bases; unmatched junction nucleotides: 5. The CDR3 here is CASSPAGDPYEQYF. CDR3 nucleotides: TGTGCCAGCAGCCCAGCGGGAGACCCCTACGAGCAGTACTTC.

The chain uses TRBV6-5 and TRBJ2-7; D possibly matches TRBD1 or TRBD2 (5 bases each). Germline-derived CDR1 and CDR2 are MNHEY and SVGAGI. This CDR3 comprises 14 residues. With 2 bases removed from V and 3 bases from J, the gap between germline ends came to 11 bases. Here the CDR3 DNA reads TGTGCCAGCAGTTACAGAGGGGTCGGCTACGAGCAGTACTTC. It is translated as CASSYRGVGYEQYF.

The chain has TRBV7-9 and TRBJ2-2; no reliable D call. The germline gives CDR1 SEHNR, CDR2 FQNEAQ (reference sequence). CDR3 size: 16 residues. V dropped 3 bases and J dropped 5 bases, with 16 bases sitting between them. The CDR3 here is CASSFDLGGITGELFF. The CDR3 DNA is TGTGCCAGCAGCTTTGACCTGGGCGGAATTACCGGGGAGCTGTTTTTT. The complete variable domain, with remaining parts taken from reference TRBV7-9 and TRBJ2-2, reads DTGVSQNPRHKITKRGQNVTFRCDPISEHNRLYWYRQTLGQGPEFLTYFQNEAQLEKSRLLSDRFSAERPKGSFSTLEIQRTEQGDSAMYLCASSFDLGGITGELFFGEGSRLTVL.